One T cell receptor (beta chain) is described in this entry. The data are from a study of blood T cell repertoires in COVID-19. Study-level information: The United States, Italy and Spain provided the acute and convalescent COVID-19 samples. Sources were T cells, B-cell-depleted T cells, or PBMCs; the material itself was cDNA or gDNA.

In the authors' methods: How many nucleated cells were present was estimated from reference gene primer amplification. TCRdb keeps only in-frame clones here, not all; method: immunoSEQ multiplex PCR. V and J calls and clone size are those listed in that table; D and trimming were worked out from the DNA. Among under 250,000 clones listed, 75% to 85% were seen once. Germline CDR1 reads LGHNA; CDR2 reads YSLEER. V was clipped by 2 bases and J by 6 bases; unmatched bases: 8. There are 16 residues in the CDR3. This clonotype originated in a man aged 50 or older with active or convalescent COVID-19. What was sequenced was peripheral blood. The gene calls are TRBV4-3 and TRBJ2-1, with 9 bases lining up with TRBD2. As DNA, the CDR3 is TGCGCCAGCAGCCAAAAGCCCCTAGCGGGAATCAATGAGCAGTTCTTC. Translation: CASSQKPLAGINEQFF.